The clone carrying this T cell receptor beta chain was seen many times. Antigen unknown. The time point: persistent/refractory GD, antithyroid drugs over 5 years with positive TRAb. RNA from PBMCs was the source of the TCR library. The germline V gene encodes CDR1 MNHEY and CDR2 SMNVEV (reference sequence). This CDR3 has 14 amino acids. V dropped 6 bases and J dropped 0 bases, with 9 bases sitting between them. The data were obtained in a study of regulatory T cells in long-lasting Graves disease. Study information: Persistent Graves' disease required over 5 years of antithyroid drugs and positive TSH receptor antibodies. Study results and limitations: Those with persistent Graves' had less TCR diversity than newly diagnosed patients.

Libraries of TCR beta came from iRepertoire HTBI primers plus Arm-PCR of CDR3 regions. In the source study's methods: Sample data revealed about 62 TRBV and some 14 TRBJ segments. Using its own MiXCR run on the multiplex PCR reads, TCRdb lists one record per CDR3 protein. These V and J calls rely on TCRdb rather than the paper's analysis. The sample has around 450,000 distinct CDR3 sequences; around a fifth are singletons. The chain couples TRBV27 to TRBJ1-5; D is ambiguous. This receptor was taken from a female donor with Graves disease. The specimen comprised peripheral blood mononuclear cells (PBMCs), sampled when the disease was refractory, from a patient treated with antithyroid drugs. CDR3 region: CASSPATSNQPQHF. DNA for the CDR3: TGTGCCAGCAGCCCGGCAACTAGCAATCAGCCCCAGCATTTT.